These T cell receptor beta chains were read from a single sample in a study of T cells in Graves' hyperthyroidism and ophthalmopathy. One entry per CDR3 protein, called by TCRdb with MiXCR from the multiplex PCR reads. The table has some 510,000 distinct CDR3 sequences, under 25% seen once. Sequenced: blood. Receptors were obtained from a man between 18 and 35 years old with Graves' hyperthyroidism. CDR3s include the opening cysteine and the closing phenylalanine or tryptophan. The D gene is left open where the match is weak. Not all rows give a size; the values are once, few, many and, for expanded clones, a class.

d_call j_call v_call clone_size cdr3_aa cdr3_nt
- TRBJ2-7 TRBV4-1 many CASSLEGPFGSYEQYF TGCGCCAGCAGCCTGGAGGGACCTTTCGGTTCCTACGAGCAGTACTTC
TRBD1 TRBJ1-5 TRBV20-1 many CSAINRGSGNQPQHF TGCAGTGCTATCAACAGGGGGTCCGGCAATCAGCCCCAGCATTTT
- TRBJ2-7 TRBV12-3/TRBV12-4 - CASSPDGTAPYEQYF TGTGCCAGCAGTCCCGACGGTACAGCCCCCTACGAGCAGTACTTC
TRBD1 TRBJ1-1 TRBV5-1 many CASSESDRGEAFF TGCGCCAGCAGCGAATCGGACAGGGGGGAAGCTTTCTTT
TRBD1 TRBJ1-1 TRBV29-1 once CSVEPMTGGDGMNTEAFF TGCAGCGTTGAACCTATGACAGGGGGCGATGGTATGAACACCGAAGCTTTCTTT
- TRBJ2-5 TRBV6-5 many CASSYGGSTGVQETQYF TGTGCCAGCAGTTACGGAGGGTCTACAGGAGTGCAAGAGACCCAGTACTTC
- TRBJ1-1 TRBV6-1 many CASSEIRGSTEAFF TGTGCCAGCAGTGAAATCAGAGGGTCCACTGAAGCTTTCTTT
TRBD1 TRBJ1-1 TRBV7-8 many CASSSRTGLTEAFF TGTGCCAGCAGCTCTCGGACAGGGCTCACTGAAGCTTTCTTT
- TRBJ1-1 TRBV20-1 - CSARVGETDTEAFF TGCAGTGCTAGAGTCGGGGAAACGGACACTGAAGCCTTCTTT
- TRBJ1-5 TRBV30 few CAWSAPYSNQPQHF TGTGCCTGGAGTGCTCCTTATAGCAATCAGCCCCAGCATTTT
TRBD1 TRBJ1-2 TRBV9 many CASSVSPGGETNYGYTF TGTGCCAGCAGCGTCTCCCCAGGGGGCGAAACTAACTATGGCTACACCTTC
- TRBJ1-1 TRBV12-3/TRBV12-4 - CASSLALGNTEAFF TGTGCCAGCAGTTTAGCGCTGGGGAACACTGAAGCTTTCTTT
- TRBJ2-7 TRBV6-5 - CASSYSSPYEQYF TGTGCCAGCAGTTACTCGAGCCCCTACGAGCAGTACTTC
- TRBJ2-7 TRBV6-1 many CASSDRRNSYEQYF TGTGCCAGCAGTGACAGGCGAAACTCCTACGAGCAGTACTTC
- TRBJ1-1 TRBV6-1 many CASSGAAVNTEAFF TGTGCCAGCAGTGGGGCCGCGGTGAACACTGAAGCTTTCTTT
TRBD2 TRBJ2-7 TRBV11-2 - CASSLSGRGTGGEQYF TGTGCCAGCAGCTTGTCGGGCCGGGGTACCGGGGGGGAGCAGTACTTC
- TRBJ1-3 TRBV5-4 few CASSLQGHDRNTIYF TGTGCCAGCAGCTTGCAAGGGCATGATCGAAACACCATATATTTT
- TRBJ1-6 TRBV27 many CASSLGRNVNSPLHF TGTGCCAGCAGTCTCGGACGGAATGTAAATTCACCCCTCCACTTT
TRBD1 TRBJ1-1 TRBV13 - CASSFGTGGSEAFF TGTGCCAGCAGCTTCGGGACAGGGGGGTCTGAAGCTTTCTTT
- TRBJ1-5 TRBV12-3/TRBV12-4 many CASSSRPGVEPQHF TGTGCCAGCAGTTCCCGACCTGGGGTGGAGCCCCAGCATTTT
- TRBJ1-5 TRBV12-3/TRBV12-4 many CASSFTFEPQHF TGTGCCAGCAGTTTTACGTTTGAACCCCAGCATTTT
- TRBJ2-7 TRBV2 many CASSPRGGQDEQYF TGTGCCAGCAGTCCGCGGGGAGGCCAGGACGAGCAGTACTTC
- TRBJ2-2 TRBV12-3/TRBV12-4 many CASSPAGELFF TGTGCCAGCAGCCCCGCCGGGGAGCTGTTTTTT
TRBD1 TRBJ1-2 TRBV12-3/TRBV12-4 many CASSSGDRGRSKVAVGYTF TGTGCCAGCAGTTCGGGTGACAGGGGGCGGTCTAAGGTAGCGGTAGGCTACACCTTC
TRBD1 TRBJ1-5 TRBV6-1 many CASSDLTGSNQPQHF TGTGCCAGCAGTGACCTGACAGGGAGCAATCAGCCCCAGCATTTT
- TRBJ2-7 TRBV6-1 - CASIIDKARDEQYF TGTGCCAGCATAATAGACAAGGCCCGGGACGAGCAGTACTTC
- TRBJ2-7 TRBV20-1 many CSAREHFSYEQYF TGCAGTGCTAGAGAGCATTTCTCCTACGAGCAGTACTTC
- TRBJ1-2 TRBV12-3/TRBV12-4 many CASSSSGASSARYTF TGTGCCAGCAGTTCTTCCGGGGCCTCTTCGGCCCGCTACACCTTC
- TRBJ1-1 TRBV10-3 - CAIRGTGEAFF TGTGCCATCAGGGGGACGGGTGAAGCTTTCTTT
TRBD1 TRBJ1-1 TRBV7-8 many CASSFIQGVHEAFF TGTGCCAGCAGCTTCATACAGGGGGTGCATGAAGCTTTCTTT
- TRBJ1-3 TRBV7-8 many CASSVDSSGNTIYF TGTGCCAGCAGCGTCGACAGCTCTGGAAACACCATATATTTT
- TRBJ1-1 TRBV12-3/TRBV12-4 once CASRLGRGNTEAFF TGTGCCAGCAGGCTGGGACGGGGAAACACTGAAGCTTTCTTT
- TRBJ2-7 TRBV27 many CASSRYDAYEQYF TGTGCCAGCAGTCGCTACGATGCGTACGAGCAGTACTTC
TRBD2 TRBJ2-3 TRBV6-1 many CASSEFAGGTDTQYF TGTGCCAGCAGTGAGTTCGCGGGGGGCACAGATACGCAGTATTTT
- TRBJ2-2 TRBV28 - CASSRHRDRELFF TGTGCCAGCAGTCGTCACAGGGACCGGGAGCTGTTTTTT
- TRBJ2-5 TRBV5-6 many CASSLGGARETQYF TGTGCCAGCAGCTTGGGAGGCGCTCGGGAGACCCAGTACTTC
- TRBJ2-5 TRBV15 many CATSRLHPGAKETQYF TGTGCCACCAGCAGATTACACCCCGGGGCGAAAGAGACCCAGTACTTC
TRBD1 TRBJ2-1 TRBV6-1 - CASSVRDRLNNEQFF TGTGCCAGCAGCGTCCGGGACAGGTTAAACAATGAGCAGTTCTTC
- TRBJ1-2 TRBV5-6 - CASSLGRITGYTF TGTGCCAGCAGCTTGGGACGGATTACGGGCTACACCTTC
TRBD1 TRBJ1-2 TRBV6-5 many CASRGTGRGYGYTF TGTGCCAGCAGGGGGACAGGGAGGGGATATGGCTACACCTTC
TRBD1 TRBJ2-5 TRBV12-3/TRBV12-4 - CASSFRGRQETQYF TGTGCCAGCAGTTTCAGGGGGCGGCAAGAGACCCAGTACTTC
- TRBJ1-5 TRBV28 many CASRRTALKSLNQPQHF TGTGCCAGCAGGCGGACAGCCCTCAAGTCCTTAAATCAGCCCCAGCATTTT